This T cell receptor (beta chain) came from a study of T cell clonality in common variable immunodeficiency. This clone was observed at least ten times. Its specificity is not known. The missing CDR3 end, 3 residues past where the read stops, is filled in from the germline J gene. Findings of the study overall: CVID patient heterogeneity limited repertoire-clinical complication correlations. Fewer deletions and N-nucleotide insertions were reportedly seen in common variable immunodeficiency TCR beta sequences.

CVID subjects had received replacement immunoglobulin for at least one year. Each donor provided 5 to 8 ml of heparinized whole blood. Equal genomic DNA amounts from CVID and control samples were sequenced. The protocol was immunoSEQ multiplex PCR, while the TCRdb copy is restricted to in-frame clones and leaves out a portion. The sample includes some 34,000 clones, none of them occurring once. V dropped 2 bases and J dropped 0; count of bases not matched to a gene: 4. The length of the CDR3 is 15 residues. The germline gives CDR1 KGHSH, CDR2 LQKENI. The TCR comes from a human donor with common variable immunodeficiency. The gene calls are TRBV18 and TRBJ2-7, with 7 bases aligning to TRBD1. Sequenced: peripheral blood mononuclear cells. The sequenced part of the CDR3 DNA is TGTGCCAGCTCACCAGTATCAGGGGGCTCCTACGAG. This codes for CASSPVSGGSYE. The entire CDR3 protein is CASSPVSGGSYEQYF.